These 4 T cell receptor beta chains were sequenced from one sample in a study of T cell responses to AZD1222 COVID-19 vaccine (TCRdb year 2021). Reading the label with the study, this specimen's time point is: baseline before first vaccination. The library was built by means of the immunoSEQ multiplex PCR assay. What TCRdb holds here is the immuneACCESS table cut down to in-frame rearrangements. Part of the clones is not present; checked against another copy, under half of the missing clones reflect an unresolved V gene, and the others are unexplained. The sample table lists roughly 150,000 clones, roughly nine tenths of them with a count of one. The ten largest clonotypes hold over 1.5% of the sample. Here the sequenced sample was peripheral blood, taken on day 0 of AZD1222 vaccination. The origin of the receptors is an adult in good health.

The rearrangement uses TRBV6-5 and TRBJ2-4, with TRBD1 matching 8 bases. V trimming: 5 bases; J trimming: 5 bases; junction bases outside the gene matches: 8. The CDR3 runs 15 residues. The V gene's germline CDR1 is MNHEY and CDR2 SVGAGI. CDR3 sequence (DNA): TGTGCCAGCAGTACCGACAGGGGAGAAGAAAACATTCAGTACTTC. It codes for CASSTDRGEENIQYF.

This chain connects TRBV7-2 to TRBJ2-1; 12 positions agree with TRBD2. Losses at the gene ends were 5 bases for V and 6 bases for J; bases not matched to a gene: 14. This CDR3 region has 18 residues. Germline V gene sequence: CDR1 SGHTA, CDR2 FQGNSA. The CDR3 DNA follows: TGTGCCAGCAGCCGTCCGGGACTAGCGGGCGGGAGGTTCAATGAGCAGTTCTTC. Encoded protein: CASSRPGLAGGRFNEQFF.

V usage is TRBV7-3 and J usage is TRBJ2-3; D gene ambiguous. Germline CDR1 reads SGHTA; CDR2 reads FQGTGA. The CDR3 loop spans 13 amino acids. V lost 5 bases and J 6 bases, leaving 12 bases between the germline ends. The CDR3 reads CASSGSEWDTQYF. CDR3 in DNA: TGTGCCAGCAGCGGGTCCGAATGGGATACGCAGTATTTT. The full variable domain, its missing parts supplied by reference TRBV7-3 and TRBJ2-3, is GAGVSQTPSNKVTEKGKYVELRCDPISGHTALYWYRQSLGQGPEFLIYFQGTGAADDSGLPNDRFFAVRPEGSVSTLKIQRTERGDSAVYLCASSGSEWDTQYFGPGTRLTVL.

J is TRBJ1-6 and V is TRBV14, with D unclear. V lost 4 bases to trimming and J lost 10 bases, with 11 bases between them. This CDR3 is 13 amino acids long. Germline loops: CDR1 SGHDN, CDR2 FVKESK. CDR3 sequence (DNA): TGTGCCAGCAGCCTTGCGACGGGATCACCCCTCCACTTT. Its protein is CASSLATGSPLHF. Variable domain in full (rest from reference TRBV14 and TRBJ1-6): EAGVTQFPSHSVIEKGQTVTLRCDPISGHDNLYWYRRVMGKEIKFLLHFVKESKQDESGMPNNRFLAERTGGTYSTLKVQPAELEDSGVYFCASSLATGSPLHFGNGTRLTVT.